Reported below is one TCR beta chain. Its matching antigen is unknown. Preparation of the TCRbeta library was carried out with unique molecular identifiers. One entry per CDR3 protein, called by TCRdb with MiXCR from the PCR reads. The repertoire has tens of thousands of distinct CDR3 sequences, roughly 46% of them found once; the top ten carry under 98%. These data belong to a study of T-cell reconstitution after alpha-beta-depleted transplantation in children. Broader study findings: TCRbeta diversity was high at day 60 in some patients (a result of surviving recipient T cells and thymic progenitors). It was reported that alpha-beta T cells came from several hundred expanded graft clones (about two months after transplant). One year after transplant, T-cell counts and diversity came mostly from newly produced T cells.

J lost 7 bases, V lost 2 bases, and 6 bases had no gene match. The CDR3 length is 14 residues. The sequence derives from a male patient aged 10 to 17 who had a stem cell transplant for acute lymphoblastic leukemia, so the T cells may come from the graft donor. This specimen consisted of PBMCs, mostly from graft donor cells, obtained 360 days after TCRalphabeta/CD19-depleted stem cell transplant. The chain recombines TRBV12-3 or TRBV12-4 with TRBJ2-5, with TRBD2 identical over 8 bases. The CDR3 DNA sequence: TGTGCCAGCAGTTTAAGACAGAGCGGGGGGACCCAGTACTTC. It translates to CASSLRQSGGTQYF.